The T cell receptor beta chain under discussion was sequenced for a study of blood T cell repertoires in COVID-19. Study as a whole: Researchers got acute and convalescent COVID-19 samples from the United States, Italy and Spain. The cDNA or gDNA used as material had been derived from T cells, B-cell-depleted T cells, or PBMCs.

This clone occurred a few times. Per the germline V gene, CDR1 is SEHNR and CDR2 is FQNEAQ (reference sequence). The CDR3 has 14 residues. The V end lost 1 base, the J end lost 5 bases, and 6 bases lay between the germline ends. Original processing notes: Cell counts per sample came from amplifying reference gene primers. TCRdb's copy holds only in-frame clones and misses some; the assay was immunoSEQ multiplex PCR. The V and J calls and clone size were taken over from that table, and D and trimming were inferred from the DNA. This sample has some 70,000 clones, with 91% found just once. The chain uses TRBV7-9 and TRBJ1-6, with no clear D. The TCR originated in a human donor with active COVID-19. The donor label of this sample is uncertain. The sequenced sample consisted of peripheral blood. CDR3 DNA sequence: TGTGCCAGCAGCTTAGACAGCAATAATTCACCCCTCCACTTT. It codes for CASSLDSNNSPLHF.